This TCR beta chain was recovered during a study of control samples from healthy donors and cancer patients. Germline CDR1 and CDR2: MNHEY and SVGAGI. The CDR3 is 15 amino acids. V lost 4 bases to trimming and J lost 5 bases, with 15 bases between them. Assay: immunoSEQ multiplex PCR; the TCRdb copy retains only in-frame clones and omits some. The sample has 95,000 to 120,000 clones, approximately 82% seen once. The sample consisted of blood. The chain uses TRBV6-5 and TRBJ1-5, with TRBD1 as a possible D gene (5 bases). The TCR comes from a man aged 18 to 29 in good health. CDR3 sequence (DNA): TGTGCCAGCAGTTCTACCTACCGGGGGGATCAGCCCCAGCATTTT. It yields the protein CASSSTYRGDQPQHF.